This T cell receptor beta chain was captured in a study of T cells in Graves' hyperthyroidism and ophthalmopathy. In its sample, this clonotype was seen a few times. The ends were cut back, 4 bases at V and 2 bases at J, with 15 bases in the middle. From germline, CDR1 is SGHDN and CDR2 FVKESK. The CDR3 contains 15 residues. The investigators amplified TCR beta CDR3 regions from RNA transcripts. The HTBI primer set drove a first-round RT-PCR of the TCR CDR3. TCRdb redid the calling of the multiplex PCR reads with MiXCR, one entry per CDR3 protein. Of 500,000 to 650,000 distinct CDR3 sequences in the sample, about 15% were seen once. On the basis of clinical symptoms, serum thyroxine and TRAb, thyroid ultrasound and orbital computed tomography, diagnoses were made.

The chain joins TRBV14 to TRBJ2-7, with no clear D. The sequence was obtained from a woman aged 45-59 years with Graves' ophthalmopathy. The source material was blood. The CDR3 is CASSPVFTETYEQYF. DNA for the CDR3: TGTGCCAGCAGCCCCGTTTTCACGGAAACCTACGAGCAGTACTTC. The full variable domain, its missing parts supplied by reference TRBV14 and TRBJ2-7, is EAGVTQFPSHSVIEKGQTVTLRCDPISGHDNLYWYRRVMGKEIKFLLHFVKESKQDESGMPNNRFLAERTGGTYSTLKVQPAELEDSGVYFCASSPVFTETYEQYFGPGTRLTVT.